This T cell receptor beta chain was found in a study of OX40 agonist ivuxolimab in advanced cancers. Study details: Hepatocellular carcinoma, melanoma, renal cell or head and neck cancer affected the dose-escalation patients. Prior anti-PD-1, anti-PD-L1 or anti-CTLA-4 therapy was allowed; approximately 41% had some.

Germline CDR1 is SGHTA and CDR2 is FQGTGA. The CDR3 has 14 amino acids. V lost 1 base and J lost 5; bases outside the gene matches: 1. The assay was immunoSEQ multiplex PCR, and TCRdb's table has in-frame clones only and misses some. Seen here are some 76,000 clones, around four fifths observed once, and the top ten hold 1.5% to 2%. Findings of the study overall: Researchers report that CD8+ T cells had, on average, more expanded clones than CD4+.

Patients had blood sampled at baseline and again on cycle 4 day 1 and cycle 7 day 1. This clone was seen a single time. Its specificity is not known. Sample: CD4+ or CD8+ T cells sorted from blood, taken in a trial of the OX40 agonist ivuxolimab. The chain employs TRBV7-3 and TRBJ1-2; 10 bases map to TRBD1. This sequence originates from an adult with an advanced solid tumor such as melanoma, head and neck, liver or kidney cancer. CDR3 sequence reads: CASSLRDRGYGYTF. CDR3 nucleotide sequence: TGTGCCAGCAGCTTAAGGGACAGGGGATATGGCTACACCTTC.